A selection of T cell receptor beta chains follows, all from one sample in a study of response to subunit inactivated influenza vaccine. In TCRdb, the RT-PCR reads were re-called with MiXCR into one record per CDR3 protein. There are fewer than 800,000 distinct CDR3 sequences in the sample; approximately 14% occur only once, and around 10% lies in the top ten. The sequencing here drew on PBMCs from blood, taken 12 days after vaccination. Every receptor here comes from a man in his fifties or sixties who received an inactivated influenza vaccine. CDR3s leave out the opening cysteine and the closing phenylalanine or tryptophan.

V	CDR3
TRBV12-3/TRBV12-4	ASRLRDADQPQH
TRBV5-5	ASSIAGGNEQF
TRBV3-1	ASSPFRGSDEQY
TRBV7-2	ASSIRRTQETQY
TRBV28	ASSHTRGPFGETQY
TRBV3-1	ASSQVPSSLPLEQY
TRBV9	ASSVETAAKETQY
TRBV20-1	SARDHVREYQETQY
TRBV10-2	ASKGGGGAPRMTF
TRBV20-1	SAREGTSGGPTTDTQY
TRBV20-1	SGGYRLLAKNIQY
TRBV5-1	ASSLDLGPTGELF
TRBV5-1	ASSSHRYTGELF
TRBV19	ASSIGRAGDTQY
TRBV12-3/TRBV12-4	ASSFDRDTDTQY
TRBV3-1	ASSQDLFTEQY
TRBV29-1	SVEASGVVYNEQF
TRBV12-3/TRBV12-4	ASSLRLQGANEQF
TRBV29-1	SALGQGQEKLF
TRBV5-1	ASSWKDTQY
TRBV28	ASSSHWGGDRYQETQY
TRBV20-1	SARTPGTNYNEQF
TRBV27	ASSQVMSETQY
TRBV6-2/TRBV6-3	AAGTLGGQY
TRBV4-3	ASSQDLLATNEQF
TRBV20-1	SAREGRKWWQY
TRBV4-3	ASSPGGTLTGNEQF
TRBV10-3	AISEYGASNYGYT